This entry lists 31 T cell receptor beta chains sequenced from one sample in a study of T-cell memory formation after mild COVID-19. TCRdb recomputed calls from the 5' RACE reads with MiXCR, one row per CDR3 protein. The repertoire consists of some 250,000 distinct CDR3 sequences, with over 15% occurring once and the leading ten covering around 23%. Sequenced input: PBMCs or a T cell subset sorted from them (not recorded which). Receptors were obtained from a man between 18 and 29 years old who had mild COVID-19 (a few samples of this study predate the infection). Cell type and time point are not known.

The chain links TRBV7-2 to TRBJ1-4, with D unclear. The CDR3 is made up of 15 amino acids. V was cut by 5 bases and J by 3 bases, with 13 bases left in between. Germline V gives CDR1 SGHTA, CDR2 FQGNSA. The CDR3, as DNA: TGTGCCAGCAGCCCACACGGCACCGCTAATGAAAAACTGTTTTTT. Translating it yields CASSPHGTANEKLFF. The full variable domain, rest sourced from reference TRBV7-2 and TRBJ1-4, is GAGVSQSPSNKVTEKGKDVELRCDPISGHTALYWYRQSLGQGLEFLIYFQGNSAPDKSGLPSDRFSAERTGGSVSTLTIQRTQQEDSAVYLCASSPHGTANEKLFFGSGTQLSVL.

This chain uses TRBV4-2 with TRBJ1-2; D uncertain. CDR3 length equals 17 residues. Germline V gene data show CDR1 as LGHNA and CDR2 as YNFKEQ. The ends were cut back, 4 bases at V and 4 bases at J, with 22 bases in the middle. CDR3 residues: CASSRAKPGSEGYGYTF. The CDR3 coding sequence is TGTGCCAGCAGCCGAGCTAAGCCGGGCTCTGAGGGCTATGGCTACACCTTC.

The chain has TRBV5-4 and TRBJ2-5, with a tentative D call TRBD2 (6 bases). The CDR3 totals 16 residues. Trimming cost V 5 bases and J 2 bases, with 19 bases left between them. Per the germline V gene, CDR1 is SGHNT and CDR2 is YYREEE (reference sequence). The CDR3 nucleotides read TGTGCCAGCAGAGGCACCCCGGGGGAAGGGCAAGAGACCCAGTACTTC. Translated: CASRGTPGEGQETQYF.

This clonotype was picked up a small number of times. V gene TRBV7-2 combines with J gene TRBJ1-2, with TRBD1 identical over 8 bases. The junction had 13 bases not matched to a gene; V was cut back by 2 bases and J by 2 bases. Germline V gives CDR1 SGHTA, CDR2 FQGNSA. The CDR3 contains 18 residues. The CDR3 nucleotides are TGTGCCAGCAGCTTATGGGGGGACAGGACCGGCAGAAACTATGGCTACACCTTC. Its translation is CASSLWGDRTGRNYGYTF.

This clonotype came up many times. The CDR3 nucleotides read TGTGCCAGCAGTTTGACTAGCACAGATACGCAGTATTTT. Translation: CASSLTSTDTQYF. J is TRBJ2-3 and V is TRBV6-2 or TRBV6-3, with unresolved D. CDR1 is MNHEY and CDR2 is SVGEGT in the germline V gene. The CDR3 consists of 13 residues. Trimming removed 4 bases at V and 0 bases at J, with 5 bases between.

V is TRBV6-2 or TRBV6-3 and J is TRBJ2-2; D unresolved. CDR1 is MNHEY and CDR2 is SVGEGT in the germline V gene. The CDR3 runs 15 residues. V was clipped by 1 base and J by 0 bases, with 6 bases between them. The CDR3 here is CASSYFRANTGELFF. CDR3 bases: TGTGCCAGCAGTTACTTCCGGGCGAACACCGGGGAGCTGTTTTTT.

The chain uses TRBV12-3 or TRBV12-4 and TRBJ1-1, with 7 nucleotides matching TRBD1. CDR3 length: 14 amino acids. Trimming at V came to 0 bases and at J to 6 bases, leaving 4 bases not matched to a gene. The CDR3 reads CASSLAGQSPEAFF. CDR3 DNA sequence: TGTGCCAGCAGTTTAGCGGGACAGAGCCCTGAAGCTTTCTTT.

This rearrangement joins TRBV6-5 to TRBJ1-5, with 8 bases that match TRBD1. The CDR3 consists of 15 residues. The V and J ends lost 5 bases and 4 bases, in that order; junction bases with no gene match: 7. In germline, CDR1 is MNHEY, CDR2 SVGAGI. The CDR3 coding sequence is TGTGCCAGCAGTCCCCCGGACAGGGCGAATCAGCCCCAGCATTTT. It specifies CASSPPDRANQPQHF.

The chain combines TRBV7-2 with TRBJ1-1; unclear D gene. The CDR3 spans 14 residues. Germline CDR1 is SGHTA and CDR2 is FQGNSA. V lost 0 bases, J lost 4 bases, and 9 bases lay in between. This CDR3 reads CASSLALRRTEAFF. CDR3 in DNA: TGTGCCAGCAGCTTAGCCCTTAGACGCACTGAAGCTTTCTTT.

The chain employs TRBV3-1 and TRBJ2-7; D tentatively reads TRBD1 or TRBD2 (5 bases each). Germline loops: CDR1 LGHDT, CDR2 YNNKEL (reference sequence). The CDR3 has 13 amino acids. V was trimmed by 2 bases and J by 2 bases, leaving 7 bases between them. The CDR3 region has the DNA TGTGCCAGCAGCCAACGGGGCACCTACGAGCAGTACTTC. It is translated as CASSQRGTYEQYF.

In this sample, this clonotype turned up a few times. The DNA of the CDR3 is TGCGCCAGCAGCCGGATAATGGGGGGTCATCAGCCCCAGCATTTT. It translates to CASSRIMGGHQPQHF. This chain joins TRBV4-3 and TRBJ1-5, with D possibly being TRBD1 (5 bases). Germline lookup yields CDR1 LGHNA and CDR2 YSLEER. Trimming removed 4 bases at V and 5 bases at J, with 15 bases between. The CDR3 extends over 15 amino acids.

This clonotype has only one observation. The gene calls are TRBV6-5 and TRBJ2-1, with TRBD2 identical over 9 bases. Germline CDR1 and CDR2: MNHEY and SVGAGI. The V and J ends lost 6 bases and 7 bases, in that order; junction bases with no gene match: 10. This CDR3 has 15 residues. CDR3 protein: CASSWTSSGENEQFF. CDR3 nucleotide sequence: TGTGCCAGCAGCTGGACTTCTAGCGGGGAAAATGAGCAGTTCTTC.

The rearrangement uses TRBV3-1 and TRBJ1-2; D gene unclear. The CDR3 covers 14 residues. Germline lookup yields CDR1 LGHDT and CDR2 YNNKEL (reference sequence). The ends were cut back, 6 bases at V and 3 bases at J, with 14 bases in the middle. The DNA of the CDR3 is TGTGCCAGCAGTCCAGACACGGTGGACTATGGCTACACCTTC. The encoded protein is CASSPDTVDYGYTF.

This clonotype appeared a few times. The rearrangement uses TRBV2 and TRBJ1-2; D unresolved. The CDR3 has 12 amino acids. V was trimmed by 5 bases and J by 1 base, leaving 5 bases between them. Per germline, CDR1 SNHLY and CDR2 FYNNEI. The CDR3 DNA follows: TGTGCCAGCAGTATTTATAACTATGGCTACACCTTC. Protein product: CASSIYNYGYTF.

In its sample, this clonotype was seen a few times. The chain is built from TRBV14 and TRBJ2-5; D is perhaps TRBD2 (6 bases). Germline V lookup: CDR1 SGHDN, CDR2 FVKESK. Trimming cost V 1 base and J 4 bases, with 16 bases left between them. This CDR3 is 16 amino acids long. The CDR3 here is CASSQGTGTGGETQYF. The CDR3 DNA reads as TGTGCCAGCAGCCAAGGCACCGGGACTGGCGGAGAGACCCAGTACTTC.

This clonotype was observed at least ten times. This chain connects TRBV5-1 to TRBJ2-2; 9 bases line up with TRBD2. Looked up from germline, CDR1 is SGHRS and CDR2 is YFSETQ. Unmatched junction bases numbered 12, after V lost 3 bases and J lost 6 bases. The CDR3 sequence is 17 residues long. The CDR3 loop is CASSSIAGGLSAGELFF. CDR3 sequence (DNA): TGCGCCAGCAGCTCCATTGCGGGGGGGCTGTCCGCCGGGGAGCTGTTTTTT.

This chain links TRBV4-1 with TRBJ1-6, with a possible D match to TRBD1 (5 bases). The V end lost 1 base, the J end lost 6 bases, and 7 bases lay between the germline ends. The germline CDR1 and CDR2 sequences are MGHRA and YSYEKL. CDR3 size: 14 residues. For the CDR3, the DNA is TGCGCCAGCAGCCAAGCGGGGGTTAATTCACCCCTCCACTTT. Amino acids: CASSQAGVNSPLHF.

This clonotype turned up a few times. The genes are TRBV29-1 and TRBJ2-1; D gene unclear. Per the germline V gene, CDR1 is SQVTM and CDR2 is ANQGSEA. This CDR3 is 11 amino acids long. Trimming left V 3 bases short and J 7 bases short, with 7 bases between. The CDR3 is CSVEAANEQFF. For the CDR3, the DNA is TGCAGCGTTGAGGCGGCGAATGAGCAGTTCTTC.

Only a few counts were recorded for this clonotype. V gene TRBV2 combines with J gene TRBJ2-7; D is unclear. The CDR3 contains 11 residues. Looked up from germline, CDR1 is SNHLY and CDR2 is FYNNEI. V was shortened by 8 bases and J by 0 bases, with 5 bases between the two germline ends. The CDR3 coding sequence is TGTGCCAGCGGCTCCTCCTACGAGCAGTACTTC. Amino acid sequence: CASGSSYEQYF.

The V and J genes are TRBV28 and TRBJ2-5, with TRBD2 matching 7 bases. The V gene's germline CDR1 is MDHEN and CDR2 SYDVKM. The CDR3 runs 15 residues. V was clipped by 5 bases and J by 4 bases; unmatched bases: 10. The CDR3 here is CASSPSGGWGETQYF. CDR3 DNA: TGTGCCAGCAGTCCTAGCGGAGGATGGGGAGAGACCCAGTACTTC.

This clonotype appeared a few times. The chain employs TRBV28 and TRBJ2-5, with TRBD1 as a possible D gene (6 bases). The CDR3 extends over 15 amino acids. V was pared by 5 bases and J by 1 base, with 14 bases between. CDR1 and CDR2 (germline): MDHEN, SYDVKM. The CDR3: CASSAPGTLQETQYF. As DNA, the CDR3 is TGTGCCAGCAGTGCACCCGGGACACTCCAAGAGACCCAGTACTTC.

This rearrangement joins TRBV28 to TRBJ2-7; D gene uncertain. The V gene lost 4 bases and the J gene lost 4 bases, with 8 bases spanning the gap. The CDR3 length is 12 residues. The germline V gene has CDR1 MDHEN and CDR2 SYDVKM. The CDR3 spells CASSSAGYEQYF. The CDR3 DNA follows: TGTGCCAGCAGTTCTGCAGGATACGAGCAGTACTTC.

This clonotype was detected a few times. This chain joins TRBV14 and TRBJ1-4; 7 bases fit TRBD1. Germline assignment: CDR1 SGHDN and CDR2 FVKESK. The CDR3 length is 16 residues. The junction had 10 bases not matched to a gene; V was cut back by 3 bases and J by 6 bases. As DNA, the CDR3 is TGTGCCAGCAGCCAGAAGGGGGGGACAGCCGATGAAAAACTGTTTTTT. Translated: CASSQKGGTADEKLFF.

The chain employs TRBV7-2 and TRBJ2-3; 8 nucleotides agree with TRBD1. The germline CDR1 and CDR2 sequences are SGHTA and FQGNSA. The CDR3 is 13 amino acids. The V gene end was trimmed by 6 bases and the J gene end by 5 bases; junction bases not matched to a gene: 4. The chain's CDR3 is CASRRTGLDTQYF. DNA for the CDR3: TGTGCCAGCAGGCGGACAGGGTTAGATACGCAGTATTTT.

This clonotype was detected only a few times. The genes are TRBV3-1 and TRBJ2-1, with TRBD1 matching 8 bases. Germline V gives CDR1 LGHDT, CDR2 YNNKEL (reference sequence). CDR3 length: 12 residues. V shed 7 bases, J shed 9 bases, and the junction held 5 bases outside the gene matches. The CDR3 protein is CASISGGGEQFF. In DNA, the CDR3 is TGTGCCAGCATCTCAGGGGGCGGTGAGCAGTTCTTC.

The chain is built from TRBV7-6 and TRBJ2-3; 8 bases are a match to TRBD2. Germline CDR1 reads SGHVS; CDR2 reads FNYEAQ. V was clipped by 10 bases and J by 3 bases; unmatched bases: 9. This CDR3 has 14 amino acids. The CDR3 coding sequence is TGTGCCACCCGAGGACTAGCCATAACAGATACGCAGTATTTT. It translates to CATRGLAITDTQYF.

This clonotype was picked up a small number of times. The V and J genes are TRBV21-1 and TRBJ1-1. TRBV21-1 is marked as a pseudogene. CDR3 length: 13 residues. As DNA, the CDR3 is TGTGCCAGAAATCAAGTGGAGGACACTGAAGCTTTCTTT. Translated: CARNQVEDTEAFF.

The chain has TRBV2 and TRBJ2-4, with 10 bases fitting TRBD1. CDR1 and CDR2 (germline): SNHLY, FYNNEI. The CDR3 has 13 amino acids. J was trimmed by 6 bases and V by 5 bases; bases with no gene match: 1. The CDR3 loop is CASSRQGANIQYF. The CDR3 DNA reads TGTGCCAGCAGTAGACAGGGGGCAAACATTCAGTACTTC.

This clonotype was seen at least ten times. The chain recombines TRBV5-1 with TRBJ1-5, with D maybe TRBD1 (6 bases). CDR1 SGHRS and CDR2 YFSETQ come from the germline V gene. V was clipped by 0 bases and J by 0 bases, with 13 bases between them. This CDR3 comprises 17 residues. The CDR3, as DNA: TGCGCCAGCAGCTTGGCCTATGGGGGGCATAGCAATCAGCCCCAGCATTTT. As protein: CASSLAYGGHSNQPQHF.

V gene TRBV4-1 combines with J gene TRBJ1-2, with 8 bases identical to TRBD1. The J segment lost 4 bases and the V segment lost 3 bases, leaving 16 bases of the junction unmatched. This CDR3 region has 18 residues. Germline V gene data show CDR1 as MGHRA and CDR2 as YSYEKL. The CDR3 DNA follows: TGCGCCAGCAGCCATCCCCCCAGTGGGACAGGTTGGTTCTATGGCTACACCTTC. Translated: CASSHPPSGTGWFYGYTF.

This clonotype has more than one count but fewer than ten. This chain links TRBV6-6 with TRBJ2-1; 7 bases map to TRBD1. Germline loops: CDR1 MNHNY, CDR2 SVGAGI (reference sequence). J gave up 4 bases and V 9 bases, and 9 bases lay outside the gene matches. The CDR3 sequence is 14 residues long. CDR3 DNA: TGTGCCAGTTCTAGGGACAGCGCGTACAATGAGCAGTTCTTC. Protein: CASSRDSAYNEQFF.